The T cell receptor beta chain under discussion was sequenced for a study of blood T cell repertoires in COVID-19. The CDR3 contains 14 residues. Germline CDR1 is SGHTA and CDR2 is FQGNSA. The V end was cut by 5 bases, the J end by 9 bases, with 17 bases between. Participants spanned ages about 18 to 90 years and resided in fewer than 30 US areas. The method was immunoSEQ multiplex PCR; TCRdb's version includes in-frame clones alone and lacks a portion of them. The sample consists of about 400,000 clones, around nine tenths of them appearing once. The clonotype was recovered from a woman under 40 with acute COVID-19. The chain recombines TRBV7-2 with TRBJ1-5; D is unresolved. Sequencing was performed on PBMCs or T cells enriched from blood (not recorded which). The CDR3 DNA reads as TGTGCCAGCAGCCTGAGAGGCCTTCTTTGGCCCCAGCATTTT. Protein: CASSLRGLLWPQHF.